This TCR beta chain was sequenced in a study of a mutant IDH1 vaccine in newly diagnosed glioma. Study-level findings and limits: The study observed vaccine-induced immune responses in roughly 93% of patients.

Time point reported: baseline, week 1 (first vaccination visit). This sample's treatment: pre-vaccination baseline after standard-of-care therapy. CDR1 and CDR2 from the germline V gene are MNHNS and SASEGT. Deletions cut 5 bases from V and 7 bases from J, with 15 bases between. The CDR3 is 14 amino acids. Method: immunoSEQ multiplex PCR; TCRdb's copy keeps in-frame clones and lacks some. Among roughly 41,000 clones listed, 80% to 95% were seen once. In the case of this clone: Its antigen is still unknown.

The sequencing here drew on PBMCs, taken from a glioma patient treated with radiotherapy, temozolomide or both. The rearrangement joins TRBV6-1 to TRBJ1-5, with a weak D call TRBD1 (6 bases). The origin of this receptor is a man aged 18 to 30 with glioma. This CDR3 reads CASSPPGGGQPQHF. The CDR3 nucleotides are TGTGCCAGCAGTCCACCCGGAGGGGGACAGCCCCAGCATTTT.